Presented here are 17 T cell receptor beta chains from one specimen sequenced in a study of OX40 agonist ivuxolimab in advanced cancers. Only in-frame clones appear in the TCRdb table, and some are missing; sequencing was by immunoSEQ multiplex PCR. The data contain roughly 120,000 clones, about nine tenths of them seen just once; the ten biggest clones take up less than 0.35%. Source: CD4+ or CD8+ T cells sorted from blood, taken in a trial of the OX40 agonist ivuxolimab. The receptor source for this set is an adult with an advanced solid tumor such as melanoma, head and neck, liver or kidney cancer.

The J gene is TRBJ2-1, the V gene TRBV5-4, with 8 bases matching TRBD2. In germline, CDR1 is SGHNT, CDR2 YYREEE (reference sequence). J was trimmed by 7 bases and V by 1 base; bases with no gene match: 13. The CDR3 totals 17 residues. In DNA, the CDR3 is TGTGCCAGCAGCTTGCAGCCGACGGGACTAGGGGGGAATGAGCAGTTCTTC. This gives the protein CASSLQPTGLGGNEQFF.

The chain is built from TRBV4-1 and TRBJ2-6; D is possibly TRBD1 (6 bases). The CDR3 is made up of 15 amino acids. In germline, CDR1 is MGHRA, CDR2 YSYEKL. V lost 4 bases and J 4 bases, leaving 11 bases between the germline ends. The DNA for the CDR3 is TGCGCCAGCAGCCGGGGGACAATCGGGGCCAACGTCCTGACTTTC. Residues: CASSRGTIGANVLTF.

This clone has only a few counts. CDR3 region: CASSVAANYGYTF. The CDR3 DNA reads TGTGCCAGCAGCGTAGCGGCTAACTATGGCTACACCTTC. V and J are TRBV9 and TRBJ1-2; no definite D call. Germline assignment: CDR1 SGDLS and CDR2 YYNGEE. This CDR3 spans 13 amino acids. Trimming shortened V by 0 bases and J by 0 bases, and 3 bases separated the two germline ends. The whole variable domain, filled in from reference TRBV9 and TRBJ1-2, reads DSGVTQTPKHLITATGQRVTLRCSPRSGDLSVYWYQQSLDQGLQFLIQYYNGEERAKGNILERFSAQQFPDLHSELNLSSLELGDSALYFCASSVAANYGYTFGSGTRLTVV.

The chain has TRBV6-1 and TRBJ2-3; 10 bases are shared with TRBD2. CDR1 and CDR2 from the germline V gene are MNHNS and SASEGT. V trimming: 1 base; J trimming: 1 base; junction bases outside the gene matches: 2. CDR3 size: 16 residues. CDR3 sequence: CASSEGLAGGTDTQYF. The CDR3 DNA follows: TGTGCCAGCAGTGAAGGGCTAGCGGGGGGCACAGATACGCAGTATTTT.

The chain couples TRBV7-9 to TRBJ1-1; TRBD1 matches 7 bases. Germline CDR1 and CDR2: SEHNR and FQNEAQ (reference sequence). The CDR3 is made up of 13 amino acids. V lost 4 bases and J lost 5; bases outside the gene matches: 4. The CDR3 region is CASSSRGGTEAFF. For the CDR3, the DNA is TGTGCCAGCAGCTCCAGGGGGGGAACTGAAGCTTTCTTT.

The V call is TRBV6-5, the J call TRBJ1-1; 8 bases align to TRBD1. The ends lost 2 bases at V and 5 bases at J; junction bases unmatched: 7. The CDR3 has 15 residues. Germline CDR1 reads MNHEY; CDR2 reads SVGAGI. In nucleotides, the CDR3 is TGTGCCAGCAGTTACACCCGGACAGGGAGGACTGAAGCTTTCTTT. Its protein product is CASSYTRTGRTEAFF.

V is TRBV7-8 and J is TRBJ2-3, with TRBD2 matching over 9 bases. The germline V gene encodes CDR1 SGHVS and CDR2 FQNEAQ. This CDR3 is built from 16 residues. Unmatched junction bases numbered 8, after V lost 5 bases and J lost 2 bases. CDR3 nucleotides: TGTGCCAGCAGCGTCATTAGCGGGGGAGCCACAGATACGCAGTATTTT. This sequence encodes CASSVISGGATDTQYF.

V is TRBV5-8 and J is TRBJ1-5; the match to TRBD1 covers 9 bases. After removal of 4 bases from V and 7 bases from J, the junction contained 3 bases not matched to a gene. Per germline, CDR1 SGHTS and CDR2 YDEGEE. This CDR3 region has 13 residues. This CDR3 reads CASSLQGAQPQHF. The DNA of the CDR3 is TGTGCCAGCAGCCTACAGGGGGCGCAGCCCCAGCATTTT.

The CDR3 sequence: CASSSGSGSGNIQYF. The CDR3 coding sequence is TGTGCCAGCAGTTCGGGGAGCGGGAGCGGCAACATTCAGTACTTC. This chain links TRBV27 with TRBJ2-4; 8 bases fit TRBD2. Germline assignment: CDR1 MNHEY and CDR2 SMNVEV (reference sequence). The CDR3 extends over 15 amino acids. The V gene end was trimmed by 4 bases and the J gene end by 7 bases; junction bases not matched to a gene: 9.

The J gene is TRBJ2-1, the V gene TRBV30; no reliable D call. Trimming left V 6 bases short and J 1 base short, with 10 bases between. Germline CDR1 reads GTSNPN; CDR2 reads SVGIG (reference sequence). This CDR3 is 13 amino acids long. CDR3 sequence reads: CACLRSSYNEQFF. The DNA of the CDR3 is TGTGCCTGCTTGCGCAGTTCCTACAATGAGCAGTTCTTC.

The chain carries TRBV19 and TRBJ1-2, with 10 positions matching TRBD1. The CDR3 is made up of 14 amino acids. Germline assignment: CDR1 LNHDA and CDR2 SQIVND (reference sequence). The J segment lost 2 bases and the V segment lost 7 bases, leaving 4 bases of the junction unmatched. DNA for the CDR3: TGTGCCAGTAAGGGACAGGGGAAAAACTATGGCTACACCTTC. Translating gives CASKGQGKNYGYTF.

V and J are TRBV7-2 and TRBJ2-5; no definite D call. V was cut by 5 bases and J by 5 bases, with 15 bases left in between. This CDR3 has 14 residues. Germline V lookup: CDR1 SGHTA, CDR2 FQGNSA. This CDR3 reads CASSLRPVAETQYF. CDR3 nucleotide sequence: TGTGCCAGCAGCCTGCGACCTGTCGCGGAGACCCAGTACTTC.

J is TRBJ2-1 and V is TRBV7-3, with 7 bases fitting TRBD2. J was trimmed by 7 bases and V by 5 bases; bases with no gene match: 8. Germline V lookup: CDR1 SGHTA, CDR2 FQGTGA. The CDR3 length is 14 residues. In nucleotides, the CDR3 is TGTGCCAGCAGCCCGGGACCAGCGGGGAATGAGCAGTTCTTC. Amino acid sequence: CASSPGPAGNEQFF.

The chain joins TRBV7-3 to TRBJ2-4; D remains ambiguous. This CDR3 is 17 amino acids long. V was pared by 5 bases and J by 1 base, with 18 bases between. CDR1 and CDR2 from the germline V gene are SGHTA and FQGTGA. In nucleotides, the CDR3 is TGTGCCAGCAGCCAAAATGGCCCAAATACGGCCAAAAACATTCAGTACTTC. Its protein product is CASSQNGPNTAKNIQYF.

J is TRBJ1-1 and V is TRBV9; the match to TRBD1 covers 9 bases. J was trimmed by 5 bases and V by 2 bases; bases with no gene match: 4. The CDR3 extends over 14 amino acids. Germline-derived CDR1 and CDR2 are SGDLS and YYNGEE. In nucleotides, the CDR3 is TGTGCCAGCAGCGTTACAGGGGGCCGTACTGAAGCTTTCTTT. Amino acid sequence: CASSVTGGRTEAFF.

The chain is built from TRBV14 and TRBJ1-2; a possible D gene is TRBD1 (6 bases). The germline V and J ends were trimmed by 0 bases and 4 bases, with 18 bases remaining between them. Germline V gives CDR1 SGHDN, CDR2 FVKESK. The CDR3 has 17 amino acids. The CDR3 region has the DNA TGTGCCAGCAGCCAAGACCGACTTACGGACAGAGGCTATGGCTACACCTTC. This sequence encodes CASSQDRLTDRGYGYTF.

J is TRBJ2-1 and V is TRBV2; 7 nucleotides match TRBD2. Germline lookup yields CDR1 SNHLY and CDR2 FYNNEI. The CDR3 contains 13 residues. The ends lost 4 bases at V and 7 bases at J; junction bases unmatched: 4. The CDR3 DNA reads as TGTGCCAGCAGTGGGACTAGAGAGAATGAGCAGTTCTTC. It yields the protein CASSGTRENEQFF.